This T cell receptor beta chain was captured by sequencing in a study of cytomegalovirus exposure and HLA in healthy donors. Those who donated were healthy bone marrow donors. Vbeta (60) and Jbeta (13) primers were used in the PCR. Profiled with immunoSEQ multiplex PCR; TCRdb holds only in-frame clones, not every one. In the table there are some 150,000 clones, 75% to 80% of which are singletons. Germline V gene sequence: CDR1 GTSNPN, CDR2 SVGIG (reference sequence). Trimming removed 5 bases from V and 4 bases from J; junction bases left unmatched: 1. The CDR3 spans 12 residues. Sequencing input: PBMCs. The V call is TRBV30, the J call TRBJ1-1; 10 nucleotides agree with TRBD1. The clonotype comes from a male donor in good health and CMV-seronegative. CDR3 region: CAWGQGGTEAFF. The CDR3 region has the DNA TGTGCCTGGGGACAGGGGGGCACTGAAGCTTTCTTT.